Sequencing of this TCR beta chain was carried out in a study of cytomegalovirus exposure and HLA in healthy donors. For the study at large: The Caucasian-associated ancestry cluster contained around four fifths of the approximately 420 genotyped donors. Overall study findings and caveats: HLA restriction was apparent for most CMV-associated TCR beta chains in a later analysis. Researchers catalogued around 150 TCR beta chains as cytomegalovirus-associated.

For this clone: Its antigen is still unknown.

With 60 Vbeta and 13 Jbeta primers, the PCR was carried out. The assay was immunoSEQ multiplex PCR, and TCRdb's table has in-frame clones only and misses some. Here the sample spans about 140,000 clones, under 70% being singletons. The V end lost 7 bases, the J end lost 1 base, and 17 bases lay between the germline ends. CDR3 length: 16 amino acids. Germline-derived CDR1 and CDR2 are LNHDA and SQIVND (reference sequence). The TCR was taken from a woman aged 55-70 years in good health and CMV-seronegative. Sequenced sample: PBMCs. V usage is TRBV19 and J usage is TRBJ1-5, with a possible D match to TRBD1 (6 bases). CDR3 region: CASTPLGGGSNQPQHF. The DNA for the CDR3 is TGTGCCAGTACCCCCTTGGGGGGGGGCAGCAATCAGCCCCAGCATTTT.